A single sample gave rise to the 30 T cell receptor beta chains below, sequenced in a study of T cells after yellow fever vaccination. Via MiXCR, TCRdb re-called the 5' RACE reads, giving one row per CDR3 protein. This sample yields around 310,000 distinct CDR3 sequences, of which approximately 4% are seen a single time; just under 20% belongs to the top ten. The sequencing here drew on PBMCs, taken 15 days after the yellow fever booster vaccination. Receptor source: a man aged 18 to 29 who received the YFV17D yellow fever vaccine.

This clonotype was recorded many times. This rearrangement joins TRBV15 to TRBJ1-2; 10 nucleotides line up with TRBD1. The CDR3 contains 16 residues. With V trimmed by 3 bases and J by 5 bases, 9 bases remained unmatched. Per germline, CDR1 LNHNV and CDR2 YYDKDF (reference sequence). CDR3 nucleotides: TGTGCCACCAGCAGTAGACAGGGGGCGCTACGGTATGGCTACACCTTC. It translates to CATSSRQGALRYGYTF.

The rearrangement uses TRBV7-6 and TRBJ2-1; the D gene is possibly TRBD2 (6 bases). Germline assignment: CDR1 SGHVS and CDR2 FNYEAQ. V was shortened by 7 bases and J by 5 bases, with 18 bases between the two germline ends. The CDR3 sequence is 15 residues long. This CDR3 is CASKGSGRSDNEQFF. CDR3 nucleotides: TGTGCCAGCAAAGGTAGCGGACGATCTGACAATGAGCAGTTCTTC.

This clonotype has more than one count but fewer than ten. V usage is TRBV30 and J usage is TRBJ2-3; a weak D match, TRBD2 (5 bases). Per the germline V gene, CDR1 is GTSNPN and CDR2 is SVGIG (reference sequence). V was clipped by 3 bases and J by 4 bases, with 14 bases between them. This CDR3 has 14 residues. In DNA, the CDR3 is TGTGCCTGGAGGCCAGTGAGGGCCGCAGATACGCAGTATTTT. Translation gives CAWRPVRAADTQYF. Based on the CDR3 plus reference TRBV30 and TRBJ2-3, the full variable domain is SQTIHQWPATLVQPVGSPLSLECTVEGTSNPNLYWYRQAAGRGLQLLFYSVGIGQISSEVPQNLSASRPQDRQFILSSKKLLLSDSGFYLCAWRPVRAADTQYFGPGTRLTVL.

The chain joins TRBV11-2 to TRBJ2-7; D is uncertain. The CDR3 consists of 13 residues. Per the germline V gene, CDR1 is SGHAT and CDR2 is FQNNGV. Trimming took 1 base from V and 5 from J, leaving 9 bases between them. CDR3 bases: TGTGCCAGCAGCTTAGGGTGGGCGGACGAGCAGTACGTC. Translating it yields CASSLGWADEQYV.

At least ten counts were recorded for this clonotype. The chain joins TRBV5-1 to TRBJ2-2, with D possibly TRBD1 on 6 matching bases. The germline V gene encodes CDR1 SGHRS and CDR2 YFSETQ. V lost 1 base and J 6 bases, leaving 10 bases between the germline ends. This CDR3 comprises 14 residues. The CDR3 DNA reads as TGCGCCAGCAGCTTGACAGGGCAGGCCGGGGAGCTGTTTTTT. It is translated as CASSLTGQAGELFF.

This clonotype has just a few counts. CDR3: CASSPADRPNYGYTF. Written as DNA, the CDR3 is TGTGCCAGCAGCCCGGCGGACAGGCCTAACTATGGCTACACCTTC. The J gene is TRBJ1-2, the V gene TRBV7-9; 7 bases map to TRBD1. This CDR3 region has 15 residues. Germline V gives CDR1 SEHNR, CDR2 FQNEAQ (reference sequence). With V trimmed by 5 bases and J by 0 bases, 6 bases remained unmatched.

This clonotype showed up many times. This chain links TRBV7-6 with TRBJ1-6; no firm D call. Germline V gives CDR1 SGHVS, CDR2 FNYEAQ. This CDR3 region has 16 residues. V dropped 1 base and J dropped 7 bases, with 14 bases sitting between them. CDR3 residues: CASSLGSGDENSPLHF. DNA for the CDR3: TGTGCCAGCAGCTTAGGGTCCGGAGACGAGAATTCACCCCTCCACTTT.

This clonotype was seen repeatedly, ten times or more. The chain uses TRBV9 and TRBJ1-4; 9 bases match TRBD1. Unmatched junction bases numbered 7, after V lost 0 bases and J lost 4 bases. Germline values: CDR1 SGDLS, CDR2 YYNGEE. The CDR3 consists of 17 residues. CDR3 protein: CASSVAMGGQGNEKLFF. CDR3 in DNA: TGTGCCAGCAGCGTAGCCATGGGGGGACAGGGTAATGAAAAACTGTTTTTT.

This clonotype was detected many times. No conserved phenylalanine or tryptophan ends this CDR3, so it is likely a read error. The chain uses TRBV12-3 or TRBV12-4 and TRBJ1-6, with 7 bases identical to TRBD1. V lost 5 bases, J lost 10 bases, and 5 bases stayed unmatched. The CDR3 is made up of 13 amino acids. Written as DNA, the CDR3 is TGTGCCAGCAGTGTAACAGGGGAATCACCCCTCCACCTT. Protein: CASSVTGESPLHL.

This clonotype appeared a few times. This rearrangement joins TRBV10-3 to TRBJ2-5; D may be TRBD2 (5 bases). This CDR3 has 16 amino acids. In germline, CDR1 is ENHRY, CDR2 SYGVKD. Deletions cut 1 base from V and 1 base from J, with 13 bases between. This CDR3 reads CAISEFLAGAQETQYF. CDR3 nucleotide sequence: TGTGCCATCAGTGAGTTTTTGGCGGGCGCCCAAGAGACCCAGTACTTC.

This clonotype was observed many times. The chain joins TRBV7-2 to TRBJ2-3; D remains unclear. Per germline, CDR1 SGHTA and CDR2 FQGNSA. This CDR3 comprises 13 residues. Trimming took off 5 bases at V and 5 bases at J, with 11 bases between the two ends. The CDR3 reads CASSLGLGDTQYF. The CDR3 DNA reads TGTGCCAGCAGCCTAGGTTTGGGAGATACGCAGTATTTT.

This clonotype has ten or more counts. The genes are TRBV7-2 and TRBJ2-7; D is possibly TRBD1 (7 bases). Trimming pared 5 bases from V and 3 bases from J, leaving 20 bases between. This CDR3 region has 16 residues. Germline V gene lookup returns CDR1 SGHTA and CDR2 FQGNSA. This CDR3 is CASSIYAGQWDYEQYF. CDR3 DNA sequence: TGTGCCAGCAGCATCTATGCGGGACAGTGGGACTACGAGCAGTACTTC.

The rearrangement uses TRBV10-1 and TRBJ2-5, with D tentatively TRBD2 (6 bases). This CDR3 spans 16 amino acids. V dropped 3 bases and J dropped 2 bases, with 16 bases sitting between them. Germline CDR1 reads WNHNN; CDR2 reads SYGVQD (reference sequence). CDR3 region: CASSDLTPAGQETQYF. As DNA, the CDR3 is TGCGCCAGCAGTGATTTGACTCCTGCGGGGCAAGAGACCCAGTACTTC.

This clonotype has a handful of counts. V and J are TRBV4-2 and TRBJ2-1, with 13 bases identical to TRBD2. The CDR3 is 14 amino acids. V was clipped by 3 bases and J by 8 bases; unmatched bases: 1. From germline, CDR1 is LGHNA and CDR2 YNFKEQ. The CDR3: CASSHGTSGDEQFF. The DNA for the CDR3 is TGTGCCAGCAGCCACGGGACTAGCGGGGATGAGCAGTTCTTC.

This chain joins TRBV2 and TRBJ2-5; D call uncertain. CDR3 size: 13 residues. Germline lookup yields CDR1 SNHLY and CDR2 FYNNEI. V lost 7 bases and J 4 bases, leaving 13 bases between the germline ends. The CDR3 DNA is TGTGCCAGCACTCCCCTTCCAGGAGAGACCCAGTACTTC. This codes for CASTPLPGETQYF. The full variable domain, completed using reference TRBV2 and TRBJ2-5, is EPEVTQTPSHQVTQMGQEVILRCVPISNHLYFYWYRQILGQKVEFLVSFYNNEISEKSEIFDDQFSVERPDGSNFTLKIRSTKLEDSAMYFCASTPLPGETQYFGPGTRLLVL.

The sample holds a few counts of this clonotype. The V call is TRBV14, the J call TRBJ2-3, with 7 positions matching TRBD2. Looked up from germline, CDR1 is SGHDN and CDR2 is FVKESK. The CDR3 is 15 residues long. The V segment lost 4 bases and the J segment 0 bases; nucleotides outside the gene matches: 4. The CDR3 coding sequence is TGTGCCAGCAGCCCTCGACTAGCTAGCACAGATACGCAGTATTTT. Its translation: CASSPRLASTDTQYF.

This clonotype was observed a few times. V is TRBV15 and J is TRBJ2-7; TRBD1 might be the D (5 bases). This CDR3 contains 15 residues. The V gene's germline CDR1 is LNHNV and CDR2 YYDKDF (reference sequence). V lost 0 bases and J 2 bases, leaving 11 bases between the germline ends. CDR3 nucleotide sequence: TGTGCCACCAGCAGAGATCAAGGCAGGGCCTACGAGCAGTACTTC. Translated: CATSRDQGRAYEQYF.

This clonotype was found many times. The chain recombines TRBV7-8 with TRBJ2-3; 11 nucleotides line up with TRBD1. The germline gives CDR1 SGHVS, CDR2 FQNEAQ. J was trimmed by 1 base and V by 5 bases; bases with no gene match: 8. The CDR3 is 17 amino acids. This chain's CDR3 is CASSPAGTGGRTDTQYF. The CDR3 bases are TGTGCCAGCAGCCCCGCCGGGACAGGGGGACGCACAGATACGCAGTATTTT. Full variable domain (remainder filled in from reference TRBV7-8 and TRBJ2-3): GAGVSQSPRYKVAKRGQDVALRCDPISGHVSLFWYQQALGQGPEFLTYFQNEAQLDKSGLPSDRFFAERPEGSVSTLKIQRTQQEDSAVYLCASSPAGTGGRTDTQYFGPGTRLTVL.

This clonotype occurred many times. This chain joins TRBV20-1 and TRBJ2-5; perhaps TRBD1 as D (6 bases). CDR3 length equals 14 residues. CDR1 and CDR2 from the germline V gene are DFQATT and SNEGSKA (reference sequence). The V end lost 1 base, the J end lost 3 bases, and 12 bases lay between the germline ends. The CDR3 DNA is TGCAGTGCTAGAGCGTGGACAGCTAAAGAGACCCAGTACTTC. Amino acid sequence: CSARAWTAKETQYF.

This clonotype appeared many times. The chain joins TRBV5-1 to TRBJ1-5; D not certain. V dropped 0 bases and J dropped 5 bases, with 6 bases sitting between them. The germline V gene has CDR1 SGHRS and CDR2 YFSETQ. The CDR3 sequence is 13 residues long. CDR3 nucleotide sequence: TGCGCCAGCAGCTTGGAACCCGATCAGCCCCAGCATTTT. Its protein product is CASSLEPDQPQHF.

Only a few counts were recorded for this clonotype. The rearrangement joins TRBV6-6 to TRBJ1-2, with TRBD1 matching 12 bases. The CDR3 length is 16 residues. Germline CDR1 and CDR2: MNHNY and SVGAGI (reference sequence). The V gene end was trimmed by 4 bases and the J gene end by 7 bases; junction bases not matched to a gene: 10. CDR3 sequence reads: CASSWNPGTGGLGYTF. CDR3 sequence (DNA): TGTGCCAGCAGTTGGAACCCCGGGACAGGGGGCCTTGGCTACACCTTC.

This clonotype turned up a few times. The V and J genes are TRBV7-2 and TRBJ2-5; TRBD2 matches 8 bases. Germline assignment: CDR1 SGHTA and CDR2 FQGNSA. V was pared by 5 bases and J by 5 bases, with 10 bases of the junction left unmatched. This CDR3 region has 15 residues. CDR3 loop: CASSGRAGGTETQYF. The CDR3 DNA is TGTGCCAGCAGCGGGAGGGCGGGGGGAACGGAGACCCAGTACTTC.

This clonotype has at least ten counts. The J gene is TRBJ2-7, the V gene TRBV7-2, with D perhaps given as TRBD1 or TRBD2 (5 bases each). V lost 4 bases and J 2 bases, leaving 12 bases between the germline ends. The CDR3 has 14 amino acids. Looked up from germline, CDR1 is SGHTA and CDR2 is FQGNSA. The CDR3 region is CASSSGTEPYEQYF. The CDR3 nucleotides are TGTGCCAGCAGCTCTGGGACGGAACCCTACGAGCAGTACTTC.

This chain links TRBV5-1 with TRBJ1-1; 8 nucleotides agree with TRBD1. This CDR3 is 16 amino acids long. From germline, CDR1 is SGHRS and CDR2 YFSETQ. Trimming took 2 bases from V and 0 from J; bases not matched to a gene: 6. The CDR3 loop reads CASSFTPGQVNTEAFF. CDR3 DNA: TGCGCCAGCAGCTTCACTCCGGGACAGGTGAACACTGAAGCTTTCTTT.

The chain uses TRBV20-1 and TRBJ2-3; TRBD2 is a possible D gene (6 bases). The CDR3 covers 15 residues. V lost 0 bases, J lost 0 bases, and 10 bases lay in between. Looked up from germline, CDR1 is DFQATT and CDR2 is SNEGSKA (reference sequence). CDR3 nucleotides: TGCAGTGCTAGAGATTACCGGGGGAGCACAGATACGCAGTATTTT. Amino acid sequence: CSARDYRGSTDTQYF.

This chain links TRBV20-1 with TRBJ2-7; TRBD1 or TRBD2 may be the D gene (5 bases each). V gave up 0 bases and J gave up 5 bases, with 11 bases separating them. Per germline, CDR1 DFQATT and CDR2 SNEGSKA (reference sequence). The CDR3 totals 13 residues. This CDR3 is CSARDRGIHEQYF. The CDR3 DNA reads as TGCAGTGCTAGAGATCGGGGCATCCACGAGCAGTACTTC.

This sequence joins TRBV7-6 and TRBJ2-1; D may be TRBD1 or TRBD2 (5 bases each). The CDR3 loop spans 17 amino acids. Germline V gene sequence: CDR1 SGHVS, CDR2 FNYEAQ. V gave up 3 bases and J gave up 8 bases, with 23 bases separating them. CDR3 in DNA: TGTGCCAGCAGCTTCTGGGCGACAGACCGTGAGGGCGATGAGCAGTTCTTC. Its protein is CASSFWATDREGDEQFF.

The chain carries TRBV19 and TRBJ1-1, with D perhaps matching TRBD1 (5 bases). Looked up from germline, CDR1 is LNHDA and CDR2 is SQIVND (reference sequence). V lost 2 bases, J lost 4 bases, and 17 bases lay in between. CDR3 length: 16 amino acids. CDR3 DNA sequence: TGTGCCAGTAGTATACATCGGAAAAGGGGAGGCACTGAAGCTTTCTTT. It encodes CASSIHRKRGGTEAFF.

The table lists this clonotype with a few counts. In DNA, the CDR3 is TGTGCCAGCAGCTTAGTGGGGGTACTAAAGGGCGGCTACACCTTC. Translating gives CASSLVGVLKGGYTF. The chain joins TRBV7-2 to TRBJ1-2, with D perhaps TRBD1 (5 bases). The CDR3 is 15 residues long. V lost 1 base to trimming and J lost 8 bases, with 17 bases between them. Germline V gene data show CDR1 as SGHTA and CDR2 as FQGNSA.

The sample holds a few counts of this clonotype. This chain uses TRBV20-1 with TRBJ1-5; TRBD1 might be the D (5 bases). Germline V gene data show CDR1 as DFQATT and CDR2 as SNEGSKA (reference sequence). Trimming removed 3 bases at V and 3 bases at J, with 9 bases between. The CDR3 covers 13 residues. The CDR3 sequence is CSARRQINQPQHF. In DNA, the CDR3 is TGCAGTGCTAGGCGACAGATCAATCAGCCCCAGCATTTT.